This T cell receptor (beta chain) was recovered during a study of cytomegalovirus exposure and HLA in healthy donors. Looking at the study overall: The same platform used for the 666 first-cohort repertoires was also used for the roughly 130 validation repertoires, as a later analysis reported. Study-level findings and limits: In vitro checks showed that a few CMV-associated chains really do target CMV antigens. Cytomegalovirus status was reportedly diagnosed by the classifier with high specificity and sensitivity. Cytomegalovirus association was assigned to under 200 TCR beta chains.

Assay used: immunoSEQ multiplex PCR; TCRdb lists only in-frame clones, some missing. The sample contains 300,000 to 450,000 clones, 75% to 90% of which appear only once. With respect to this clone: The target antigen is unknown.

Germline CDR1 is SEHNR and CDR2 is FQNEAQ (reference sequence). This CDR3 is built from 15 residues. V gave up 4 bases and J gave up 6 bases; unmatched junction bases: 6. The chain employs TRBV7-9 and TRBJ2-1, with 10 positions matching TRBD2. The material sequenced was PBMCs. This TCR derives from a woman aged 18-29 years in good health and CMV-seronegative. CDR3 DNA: TGTGCCAGCAGCTCGCTAGCGGGAGTAGGCAATGAGCAGTTCTTC. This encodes CASSSLAGVGNEQFF.